One sample yielded the 17 T cell receptor beta chains listed below, sequenced in a study of cytomegalovirus exposure and HLA in healthy donors. PCR was performed using 60 Vbeta and 13 Jbeta primers. Assay: immunoSEQ multiplex PCR; the TCRdb copy retains only in-frame clones and omits some. The sample consists of roughly 170,000 clones, around 82% of them appearing once. Sequenced input: PBMCs. The receptor source for this set is a woman in her fifties or sixties in good health and CMV-seropositive.

The rearrangement uses TRBV5-6 and TRBJ2-5, with 10 bases that match TRBD2. This CDR3 is 13 amino acids long. The ends lost 5 bases at V and 2 bases at J; junction bases unmatched: 0. CDR1 and CDR2 (germline): SGHDT, YYEEEE. The CDR3 bases are TGTGCCAGCAGGACTAGCGGGCAAGAGACCCAGTACTTC. It encodes CASRTSGQETQYF.

The chain uses TRBV14 and TRBJ2-3; D remains unclear. The germline CDR1 and CDR2 sequences are SGHDN and FVKESK. This CDR3 contains 16 residues. The V and J ends lost 2 bases and 0 bases respectively, with 12 bases between them. CDR3 DNA: TGTGCCAGCAGCCAATTAAATCGAGTGAGCACAGATACGCAGTATTTT. Encoded protein: CASSQLNRVSTDTQYF.

The chain combines TRBV29-1 with TRBJ2-7; D ambiguous. Trimming pared 1 base from V and 4 bases from J, leaving 5 bases between. Germline V gives CDR1 SQVTM, CDR2 ANQGSEA. The CDR3 is 11 residues long. As DNA, the CDR3 is TGCAGCGTTGAAGGAGCATACGAGCAGTACTTC. Amino acids: CSVEGAYEQYF.

The chain uses TRBV5-6 and TRBJ1-1; 9 nucleotides line up with TRBD1. Germline trimming cut 0 bases from V and 3 bases from J; bases unmatched to any gene: 6. CDR1 is SGHDT, CDR2 YYEEEE, per germline. The CDR3 spans 16 residues. DNA for the CDR3: TGTGCCAGCAGCTTGGACAGGGGGCGCCTATACACTGAAGCTTTCTTT. Its translation: CASSLDRGRLYTEAFF.

This chain connects TRBV30 to TRBJ2-7, with D perhaps TRBD1 (6 bases). Looked up from germline, CDR1 is GTSNPN and CDR2 is SVGIG (reference sequence). V was cut by 0 bases and J by 3 bases, with 12 bases left in between. There are 14 residues in the CDR3. This chain's CDR3 is CAWSVGRGYYEQYF. The CDR3 nucleotides read TGTGCCTGGAGTGTAGGCAGGGGTTACTACGAGCAGTACTTC.

Concerning this clone: The conserved phenylalanine or tryptophan normally closing the CDR3 is absent here, so this likely arose from a read error. The chain employs TRBV4-2 and TRBJ2-7; 9 bases match TRBD2. The V and J ends lost 0 bases and 6 bases, in that order; junction bases with no gene match: 15. The CDR3 has 18 amino acids. CDR1 is LGHNA and CDR2 is YNFKEQ in the germline V gene. CDR3 region: CASSQDLRGGGALGEQYL. The CDR3 region has the DNA TGTGCCAGCAGCCAAGATCTTAGAGGCGGGGGGGCCCTGGGCGAGCAGTACCTC.

The rearrangement joins TRBV30 to TRBJ1-6; TRBD1 agrees at 7 bases. Germline V gives CDR1 GTSNPN, CDR2 SVGIG (reference sequence). V lost 3 bases to trimming and J lost 8 bases; unmatched junction nucleotides: 4. The CDR3 has 13 residues. This CDR3 reads CAWRRTGDSPLHF. The CDR3 DNA sequence: TGTGCCTGGAGAAGGACAGGTGATTCACCCCTCCACTTT. The full variable domain, with the rest looked up from reference TRBV30 and TRBJ1-6, is SQTIHQWPATLVQPVGSPLSLECTVEGTSNPNLYWYRQAAGRGLQLLFYSVGIGQISSEVPQNLSASRPQDRQFILSSKKLLLSDSGFYLCAWRRTGDSPLHFGNGTRLTVT.

The J gene is TRBJ2-5, the V gene TRBV6-5, with a tentative D call TRBD1 (8 bases). The CDR3 covers 14 residues. Deletions cut 7 bases from V and 4 bases from J, with 16 bases between. Looked up from germline, CDR1 is MNHEY and CDR2 is SVGAGI. The CDR3 DNA is TGTGCCAGCACCCTACAGGGGGGGGGAGAGACCCAGTACTTC. This codes for CASTLQGGGETQYF.

This clone is a singleton in its sample. The chain recombines TRBV19 with TRBJ2-7; 14 nucleotides match TRBD2. The CDR3 extends over 15 amino acids. CDR1 and CDR2 (germline): LNHDA, SQIVND (reference sequence). V shed 5 bases and J 3 bases; nucleotides not matched to a gene: 3. For the CDR3, the DNA is TGTGCCAGTAGTCCGGGACTAGCGGGGGTCTACGAGCAGTACTTC. It specifies CASSPGLAGVYEQYF.

Details on this clone: In the same sample, other DNA sequences code for this CDR3. The rearrangement links TRBV4-1 to TRBJ1-1, with D tentatively TRBD1 (6 bases). Trimming removed 0 bases from V and 5 bases from J, with 10 bases in between. This CDR3 spans 14 amino acids. From germline, CDR1 is MGHRA and CDR2 YSYEKL. The CDR3 loop reads CASSQEGRGTEAFF. CDR3 bases: TGCGCCAGCAGCCAAGAAGGCAGGGGTACTGAAGCTTTCTTT.

This clone showed up just a few times. The CDR3 spells CASGQGLRNTIYF. CDR3 nucleotide sequence: TGTGCCAGCGGACAGGGATTAAGAAACACCATATATTTT. The V call is TRBV5-6, the J call TRBJ1-3; TRBD1 matches at 8 bases. The CDR3 is made up of 13 amino acids. Germline assignment: CDR1 SGHDT and CDR2 YYEEEE. V dropped 7 bases and J dropped 5; count of bases not matched to a gene: 5.

This clone was detected a few times. This chain uses TRBV10-3 with TRBJ1-6; tentatively, D is TRBD1 (5 bases). The CDR3 contains 14 residues. Trimming stripped 11 bases from V and 7 bases from J, with 18 bases between. Per the germline V gene, CDR1 is ENHRY and CDR2 is SYGVKD. The DNA for the CDR3 is TGTGCCGCGACCGTCGGGGGAAAGAATTCACCCCTCCACTTT. Protein: CAATVGGKNSPLHF.

V and J are TRBV7-8 and TRBJ1-1; D possibly corresponds to TRBD1 (6 bases). Trimming removed 5 bases from V and 11 bases from J, with 33 bases in between. This CDR3 has 18 amino acids. Germline assignment: CDR1 SGHVS and CDR2 FQNEAQ. For the CDR3, the DNA is TGTGCCAGCAGCCCGAAGGTACCCGACCCCCGGGACACCCTTGGGGCTTTCTTT. Translation gives CASSPKVPDPRDTLGAFF.

The rearrangement joins TRBV12-5 to TRBJ2-7; the D is unclear. The CDR3 extends over 15 amino acids. The V end was cut by 0 bases, the J end by 7 bases, with 16 bases between. In germline, CDR1 is LGHNT, CDR2 FRNRAP. The CDR3 DNA is TGTGCTAGTGGTTTGGTACGTGGAGCTTCTCGGGAGCAGTACTTC. Translation gives CASGLVRGASREQYF.

CDR3 sequence reads: CASGQAHIVERRFF. The CDR3 nucleotides are TGTGCCAGCGGACAGGCCCATATCGTGGAGCGGCGCTTCTTC. The gene calls are TRBV5-4 and TRBJ2-1; 7 positions agree with TRBD1. Trimming removed 7 bases from V and 16 bases from J; junction bases left unmatched: 20. Germline V lookup: CDR1 SGHNT, CDR2 YYREEE (reference sequence). This CDR3 contains 14 residues.

In this sample, this clone turned up a few times. The chain couples TRBV5-4 to TRBJ2-7; 9 nucleotides line up with TRBD2. The CDR3 spans 15 residues. Trimming took 0 bases from V and 6 from J; bases not matched to a gene: 7. Germline V gene lookup returns CDR1 SGHNT and CDR2 YYREEE (reference sequence). This chain's CDR3 is CASSLGGGAGSEQYF. Written as DNA, the CDR3 is TGTGCCAGCAGCTTGGGCGGGGGGGCCGGAAGCGAGCAGTACTTC.

For the CDR3, the DNA is TGCGCCAGCAGCGGGGCGGTGGGTGGACCGGGACAGGGGCTGGGGAGCAATCAGCCCCAGCATTTT. This gives the protein CASSGAVGGPGQGLGSNQPQHF. The gene calls are TRBV5-1 and TRBJ1-5, with 10 bases matching TRBD1. Germline trimming cut 4 bases from V and 1 base from J; bases unmatched to any gene: 23. This CDR3 region has 22 residues. Per germline, CDR1 SGHRS and CDR2 YFSETQ.